The 25 T cell receptor beta chains in this list originate from one sample, sequenced in a study of blood T cell repertoires in COVID-19. Clones were sequenced by immunoSEQ multiplex PCR, and TCRdb holds only the in-frame ones, with some missing. The sample contains around 300,000 clones, more than 80% of which appear only once. The specimen sequenced was PBMCs or T cells enriched from blood (not recorded which). These receptor sequences come from a woman between 18 and 30 years old who had recovered from COVID-19.

The V gene is TRBV6-5, the J gene TRBJ1-2; TRBD1 might be the D (6 bases). The CDR3 length is 15 residues. Germline V CDR1 and CDR2: MNHEY, SVGAGI. V was clipped by 6 bases and J by 0 bases, with 14 bases between them. CDR3 nucleotides: TGTGCCAGCAGGAGGGGGGGGAGACCTAACTATGGCTACACCTTC. Encoded protein: CASRRGGRPNYGYTF.

The CDR3 protein is CASSPDSSYEQYF. The CDR3 DNA reads as TGTGCCAGCAGCCCAGACAGCTCCTACGAGCAGTACTTC. The J gene is TRBJ2-7, the V gene TRBV5-6; D might be TRBD1 (5 bases). CDR1 and CDR2 (germline): SGHDT, YYEEEE. V lost 4 bases to trimming and J lost 0 bases, with 8 bases between them. The CDR3 has 13 residues.

The J gene is TRBJ1-1, the V gene TRBV9; D remains ambiguous. The V and J ends lost 3 bases and 3 bases respectively, with 15 bases between them. The CDR3 length is 15 residues. Per the germline V gene, CDR1 is SGDLS and CDR2 is YYNGEE. For the CDR3, the DNA is TGTGCCAGCAGCGCCCTCCAGATGATTGACACTGAAGCTTTCTTT. Its translation is CASSALQMIDTEAFF.

V is TRBV5-6 and J is TRBJ2-2; the D is unclear. The CDR3 length is 13 residues. V dropped 0 bases and J dropped 6 bases, with 6 bases sitting between them. From germline, CDR1 is SGHDT and CDR2 YYEEEE. The CDR3 DNA sequence: TGTGCCAGCAGCTTGGATACGGCCGGGGAGCTGTTTTTT. This gives the protein CASSLDTAGELFF.

This clone was seen only once. The chain couples TRBV18 to TRBJ1-1; D is uncertain. The CDR3 has 14 amino acids. V was shortened by 2 bases and J by 4 bases, with 11 bases between the two germline ends. The germline gives CDR1 KGHSH, CDR2 LQKENI. The CDR3 spells CASSPRPTGTEAFF. CDR3 nucleotide sequence: TGTGCCAGCTCACCAAGGCCGACGGGCACTGAAGCTTTCTTT.

The rearrangement joins TRBV5-6 to TRBJ1-2, with a tentative D call TRBD1 (6 bases). The CDR3 is 14 amino acids. The V gene's germline CDR1 is SGHDT and CDR2 YYEEEE. Trimming cost V 4 bases and J 2 bases, with 12 bases left between them. Written as DNA, the CDR3 is TGTGCCAGCAGCCTCACAGGGACGAACTATGGCTACACCTTC. This codes for CASSLTGTNYGYTF.

The chain combines TRBV7-2 with TRBJ2-1, with 10 bases fitting TRBD2. There are 15 residues in the CDR3. Germline assignment: CDR1 SGHTA and CDR2 FQGNSA. With V trimmed by 4 bases and J by 6 bases, 6 bases remained unmatched. The CDR3 region is CASSSLAGGRNEQFF. CDR3 nucleotides: TGTGCCAGCAGCTCGTTAGCGGGGGGCCGCAATGAGCAGTTCTTC.

The chain is built from TRBV27 and TRBJ2-4; the D gene is possibly TRBD2 (6 bases). From germline, CDR1 is MNHEY and CDR2 SMNVEV (reference sequence). CDR3 length: 16 residues. V gave up 6 bases and J gave up 6 bases, with 21 bases separating them. The CDR3 DNA reads TGTGCCAGCAGGACCCCCAGTGCCGGGACTCCAAACATTCAGTACTTC. Translation gives CASRTPSAGTPNIQYF.

V and J are TRBV5-1 and TRBJ2-7; 7 positions match TRBD1. With V trimmed by 2 bases and J by 3 bases, 2 bases remained unmatched. This CDR3 has 13 amino acids. Looked up from germline, CDR1 is SGHRS and CDR2 is YFSETQ. The CDR3 sequence: CASSFYRGYEQYF. DNA of the CDR3: TGCGCCAGCAGCTTTTACAGGGGCTACGAGCAGTACTTC.

The sample holds one count of this clone. The rearrangement uses TRBV15 and TRBJ1-2, with TRBD1 identical over 10 bases. CDR3 length equals 16 residues. Looked up from germline, CDR1 is LNHNV and CDR2 is YYDKDF (reference sequence). The ends lost 3 bases at V and 5 bases at J; junction bases unmatched: 9. CDR3 in amino acids: CATSRRPGQGIYGYTF. In DNA form, the CDR3 reads TGTGCCACCAGCAGGCGACCGGGACAGGGGATTTATGGCTACACCTTC.

The gene calls are TRBV3-1 (or the pseudogene TRBV3-2) and TRBJ2-7, with TRBD1 matching 9 bases. The CDR3 runs to 15 residues. After removal of 4 bases from V and 5 bases from J, the junction contained 9 bases not matched to a gene. From germline, CDR1 is LGHDT and CDR2 YNNKEL (reference sequence). CDR3 amino acids: CASSRSSDRGDEQYF. CDR3 bases: TGTGCCAGCAGCCGTTCCTCAGACAGGGGGGACGAGCAGTACTTC.

The J gene is TRBJ2-1, the V gene TRBV29-1; D remains ambiguous. Germline CDR1 SQVTM, CDR2 ANQGSEA. The V end lost 3 bases, the J end lost 4 bases, and 7 bases lay between the germline ends. The CDR3 is 12 residues long. The CDR3 DNA sequence: TGCAGCGTTGAGGCCGGGTACAATGAGCAGTTCTTC. Its protein is CSVEAGYNEQFF.

This chain joins TRBV28 and TRBJ1-1; TRBD1 matches 9 bases. Germline CDR1 and CDR2: MDHEN and SYDVKM. The CDR3 spans 14 residues. Trimming removed 6 bases from V and 1 base from J; junction bases left unmatched: 3. The CDR3 sequence is CASRRTGANTEAFF. The DNA of the CDR3 is TGTGCCAGCAGACGGACAGGGGCGAACACTGAAGCTTTCTTT.

V usage is TRBV27 and J usage is TRBJ2-7; D possibly corresponds to TRBD2 (7 bases). Per germline, CDR1 MNHEY and CDR2 SMNVEV (reference sequence). The CDR3 is made up of 17 amino acids. Trimming removed 7 bases at V and 0 bases at J, with 22 bases between. CDR3 protein: CASTSGGGAGSSYEQYF. Here the CDR3 DNA reads TGTGCCAGCACATCAGGAGGGGGGGCCGGGAGCTCCTACGAGCAGTACTTC.

This clone appeared a single time. The V gene is TRBV2, the J gene TRBJ1-1, with 8 bases lining up with TRBD1. CDR1 is SNHLY and CDR2 is FYNNEI in the germline V gene. The V segment lost 6 bases and the J segment 0 bases; nucleotides outside the gene matches: 18. The CDR3 is 19 residues long. Written as DNA, the CDR3 is TGTGCCAGCAGGCTCGAGAGGCTCCGACAGGGGAAAATGAACACTGAAGCTTTCTTT. Protein: CASRLERLRQGKMNTEAFF.

The chain couples TRBV6-5 to TRBJ1-4; D is unclear. The CDR3 is made up of 13 amino acids. Between the trimmed V and J ends, which lost 10 bases and 8 bases, there was a span of 17 bases. CDR1 and CDR2 from the germline V gene are MNHEY and SVGAGI. CDR3 in amino acids: CATLRDPAEKLFF. Written as DNA, the CDR3 is TGTGCCACCCTCCGGGATCCAGCCGAAAAACTGTTTTTT.

The V and J genes are TRBV30 and TRBJ1-1; D gene ambiguous. This CDR3 is 13 amino acids long. V was clipped by 0 bases and J by 6 bases, with 11 bases between them. Germline CDR1 and CDR2: GTSNPN and SVGIG (reference sequence). CDR3 sequence reads: CAWSVSGWPEAFF. CDR3 nucleotides: TGTGCCTGGAGTGTTTCGGGGTGGCCTGAAGCTTTCTTT.

The chain couples TRBV5-1 to TRBJ1-1; no reliable D call. The germline V gene has CDR1 SGHRS and CDR2 YFSETQ. This CDR3 spans 12 amino acids. Trimming cost V 9 bases and J 3 bases, with 12 bases left between them. Here the CDR3 DNA reads TGCGCCAATGGAGGTACGGACACTGAAGCTTTCTTT. As protein: CANGGTDTEAFF.

This sequence joins TRBV3-1 (or the pseudogene TRBV3-2) and TRBJ2-4, with a possible D match to TRBD2 (6 bases). The germline gives CDR1 LGHDT, CDR2 YNNKEL (reference sequence). The CDR3 totals 13 residues. V was trimmed by 1 base and J by 5 bases, leaving 6 bases between them. CDR3 amino acids: CASSQGGENIQYF. CDR3 sequence (DNA): TGTGCCAGCAGCCAAGGCGGGGAAAACATTCAGTACTTC.

This clone came up a few times. CDR3 residues: CASSQAGGANADTQYF. The CDR3, as DNA: TGTGCCAGCAGCCAAGCCGGGGGGGCCAACGCAGATACGCAGTATTTT. V and J are TRBV11-2 and TRBJ2-3; TRBD2 agrees at 8 bases. The V gene end was trimmed by 5 bases and the J gene end by 4 bases; junction bases not matched to a gene: 11. There are 16 residues in the CDR3. Germline values: CDR1 SGHAT, CDR2 FQNNGV.

As to this clone: Other DNA sequences from this sample encode an identical CDR3 as well. V is TRBV18 and J is TRBJ2-7, with D possibly matching TRBD1 (6 bases). CDR3 size: 13 residues. V was clipped by 1 base and J by 3 bases, with 7 bases between them. Germline V gives CDR1 KGHSH, CDR2 LQKENI. The CDR3 DNA reads as TGTGCCAGCTCACCACGGACAGACTACGAGCAGTACTTC. The encoded protein is CASSPRTDYEQYF.

V usage is TRBV27 and J usage is TRBJ2-2; D is uncertain. The ends were cut back, 3 bases at V and 0 bases at J, with 5 bases in the middle. CDR3 length equals 14 residues. CDR1 is MNHEY, CDR2 SMNVEV, per germline (reference sequence). CDR3 coding DNA: TGTGCCAGCAGTTTGGCAACGAACACCGGGGAGCTGTTTTTT. It is translated as CASSLATNTGELFF.

This chain links TRBV5-1 with TRBJ2-3, with 10 positions matching TRBD2. Per germline, CDR1 SGHRS and CDR2 YFSETQ. The J segment lost 4 bases and the V segment lost 5 bases, leaving 4 bases of the junction unmatched. The CDR3 runs to 14 residues. CDR3 DNA: TGCGCCAGCAGTCAAGCGGGGGGGCCAGATACGCAGTATTTT. It yields the protein CASSQAGGPDTQYF.

The chain links TRBV5-1 to TRBJ2-3; 7 nucleotides align to TRBD1. The J segment lost 5 bases and the V segment lost 6 bases, leaving 12 bases of the junction unmatched. The CDR3 length is 15 residues. Germline V gives CDR1 SGHRS, CDR2 YFSETQ. DNA for the CDR3: TGCGCCAGCACCTTAGGGACAGTTCCCCAAGATACGCAGTATTTT. It is translated as CASTLGTVPQDTQYF.

This clone has only a few counts. This chain links TRBV28 with TRBJ1-2; TRBD1 matches 9 bases. Germline V gene lookup returns CDR1 MDHEN and CDR2 SYDVKM. The length of the CDR3 is 13 residues. Trimming took 5 bases from V and 6 from J; bases not matched to a gene: 4. CDR3 nucleotides: TGTGCCAGCAGTGAACAGGGGGCGCATGGCTACACCTTC. Translation: CASSEQGAHGYTF.